Below are 22 T cell receptor beta chains sequenced from a single sample in a study of siplizumab effects on memory and regulatory T cells. The repertoire was sequenced with immunoSEQ multiplex PCR; TCRdb's copy has only in-frame clones and lacks some. The table has approximately 65,000 clones, around 80% seen once. Sequenced material: memory CD4+ T cells sorted from blood. These TCRs come from a human donor in good health.

The chain has TRBV29-1 and TRBJ2-7; D perhaps matches TRBD2 (5 bases). Germline assignment: CDR1 SQVTM and CDR2 ANQGSEA. This CDR3 comprises 11 residues. V was pared by 6 bases and J by 3 bases, with 9 bases between. CDR3 in amino acids: CSVMGVYEQYF. The CDR3 nucleotides read TGCAGCGTCATGGGAGTCTACGAGCAGTACTTC.

This chain uses TRBV2 with TRBJ1-6, with D perhaps matching TRBD1 (6 bases). Between the trimmed V and J ends, which lost 3 bases and 9 bases, there was a span of 15 bases. Germline-derived CDR1 and CDR2 are SNHLY and FYNNEI. The CDR3 is 15 residues long. The CDR3 bases are TGTGCCAGCAGTGATGACAGGCGGCAGGTTTCACCCCTCCACTTT. This encodes CASSDDRRQVSPLHF.

The rearrangement joins TRBV14 to TRBJ2-1; TRBD2 matches at 8 bases. V shed 0 bases and J 3 bases; nucleotides not matched to a gene: 19. CDR3 length: 21 amino acids. Germline V gives CDR1 SGHDN, CDR2 FVKESK. CDR3 loop: CASSQDSVRTSTTSYYNEQFF. For the CDR3, the DNA is TGTGCCAGCAGCCAAGATTCGGTAAGGACTAGCACGACCTCGTACTACAATGAGCAGTTCTTC.

The chain links TRBV9 to TRBJ1-5; TRBD1 matches 7 bases. This CDR3 contains 16 residues. Losses at the gene ends were 4 bases for V and 0 bases for J; bases not matched to a gene: 7. Germline CDR1 reads SGDLS; CDR2 reads YYNGEE. CDR3 nucleotides: TGTGCCAGCAGCTCTGGACAGGACTATAGCAATCAGCCCCAGCATTTT. Amino acid sequence: CASSSGQDYSNQPQHF.

This chain joins TRBV29-1 and TRBJ1-1; maybe TRBD1 (6 bases). With 5 bases removed from V and 1 base from J, the gap between germline ends came to 17 bases. The CDR3 runs 15 residues. Germline V gene sequence: CDR1 SQVTM, CDR2 ANQGSEA. CDR3 sequence (DNA): TGCAGCGTTAGTAGAAGCGCGGGACAGAACACTGAAGCTTTCTTT. It encodes CSVSRSAGQNTEAFF.

The chain combines TRBV29-1 with TRBJ1-1; D remains unclear. The CDR3 is 11 residues long. In germline, CDR1 is SQVTM, CDR2 ANQGSEA. V was shortened by 0 bases and J by 6 bases, with 5 bases between the two germline ends. CDR3 protein: CSVEDRAEAFF. The CDR3 nucleotides are TGCAGCGTTGAAGATAGGGCTGAAGCTTTCTTT.

This clone showed up just once. CDR3 loop: CASSPPGTLAYEQYF. The CDR3 DNA is TGTGCCAGCTCACCTCCCGGGACTCTCGCCTACGAGCAGTACTTC. V usage is TRBV18 and J usage is TRBJ2-7, with a weak D call TRBD2 (6 bases). CDR3 length equals 15 residues. V lost 3 bases, J lost 2 bases, and 14 bases lay in between. Germline V gene lookup returns CDR1 KGHSH and CDR2 LQKENI.

The chain joins TRBV5-6 to TRBJ2-7; TRBD1 matches at 8 bases. CDR1 SGHDT and CDR2 YYEEEE come from the germline V gene. V shed 6 bases and J 2 bases; nucleotides not matched to a gene: 10. This CDR3 has 15 residues. This CDR3 reads CASTETGGPAYEQYF. The CDR3 bases are TGTGCCAGCACCGAAACAGGGGGACCCGCCTACGAGCAGTACTTC. Looking up the rest from reference TRBV5-6 and TRBJ2-7 gives the full variable domain: DAGVTQSPTHLIKTRGQQVTLRCSPKSGHDTVSWYQQALGQGPQFIFQYYEEEERQRGNFPDRFSGHQFPNYSSELNVNALLLGDSALYLCASTETGGPAYEQYFGPGTRLTVT.

In this sample, this clone turned up a few times. Distinct nucleotide sequences in the sample also encode this CDR3. J is TRBJ1-4 and V is TRBV2; 7 positions match TRBD1. With 4 bases clipped from V and 8 bases from J, the junction kept 7 bases outside the gene matches. The CDR3 contains 14 residues. Per germline, CDR1 SNHLY and CDR2 FYNNEI. Here the CDR3 DNA reads TGTGCCAGCAGTGTGACAGGGTTTGGCGAAAAACTGTTTTTT. Translation: CASSVTGFGEKLFF.

V and J are TRBV15 and TRBJ2-1, with D unclear. V lost 1 base and J lost 10, with 14 bases in between. Germline loops: CDR1 LNHNV, CDR2 YYDKDF (reference sequence). The CDR3 length is 14 residues. Here the CDR3 DNA reads TGTGCCACCAGCAGAGCGGTCCGTTTCACCGAGCAGTTCTTC. It codes for CATSRAVRFTEQFF.

The chain employs TRBV6-5 and TRBJ1-2, with 8 bases lining up with TRBD1. Germline V gene sequence: CDR1 MNHEY, CDR2 SVGAGI. This CDR3 has 13 amino acids. The junction had 4 bases not matched to a gene; V was cut back by 6 bases and J by 4 bases. CDR3 DNA: TGTGCCAGCAGCAACGGACAGGGCTATGGCTACACCTTC. Encoded protein: CASSNGQGYGYTF.

The chain has TRBV27 and TRBJ2-1; D possibly corresponds to TRBD2 (6 bases). Germline V gives CDR1 MNHEY, CDR2 SMNVEV (reference sequence). Trimming pared 5 bases from V and 0 bases from J, leaving 8 bases between. CDR3 length equals 14 residues. CDR3 sequence: CASSRESSYNEQFF. The CDR3 coding sequence is TGTGCCAGCAGTCGGGAGAGCTCCTACAATGAGCAGTTCTTC.

The chain combines TRBV5-4 with TRBJ2-4; 7 bases match TRBD2. CDR3 length equals 15 residues. Trimming took 4 bases from V and 1 from J; bases not matched to a gene: 5. Germline CDR1 is SGHNT and CDR2 is YYREEE (reference sequence). CDR3 residues: CASSPWGGAKNIQYF. CDR3 in DNA: TGTGCCAGCAGCCCTTGGGGGGGTGCCAAAAACATTCAGTACTTC.

The V call is TRBV5-6, the J call TRBJ1-6, with TRBD1 matching 10 bases. The CDR3 sequence is 15 residues long. Germline lookup yields CDR1 SGHDT and CDR2 YYEEEE. The V segment lost 5 bases and the J segment 10 bases; nucleotides outside the gene matches: 9. The CDR3, as DNA: TGTGCCAGCAGGCGACAGGGGGCTTCCGGATCACCCCTCCACTTT. Translation: CASRRQGASGSPLHF.

The chain employs TRBV2 and TRBJ1-1, with D maybe TRBD1 (5 bases). The CDR3 consists of 13 residues. The ends were cut back, 7 bases at V and 3 bases at J, with 12 bases in the middle. Germline V gene data show CDR1 as SNHLY and CDR2 as FYNNEI. The CDR3 nucleotides read TGTGCCAGCACCCCAGGGCCCGACACTGAAGCTTTCTTT. It codes for CASTPGPDTEAFF.

The V call is TRBV28, the J call TRBJ2-7; tentatively, D is TRBD1 (6 bases). This CDR3 is 14 amino acids long. V lost 5 bases, J lost 2 bases, and 13 bases lay in between. Germline CDR1 reads MDHEN; CDR2 reads SYDVKM. The CDR3 region has the DNA TGTGCCAGCAGTCCTCAACAGGGAACCTACGAGCAGTACTTC. This sequence encodes CASSPQQGTYEQYF.

The chain couples TRBV27 to TRBJ1-6; D call uncertain. CDR1 and CDR2 from the germline V gene are MNHEY and SMNVEV (reference sequence). Trimming shortened V by 7 bases and J by 1 base, and 8 bases separated the two germline ends. The CDR3 runs 14 residues. DNA for the CDR3: TGTGCCAGCACCGCAGATTCCTATAATTCACCCCTCCACTTT. Translation gives CASTADSYNSPLHF.

CDR3: CASSSNRGTDTQYF. CDR3 sequence (DNA): TGTGCCAGCAGCTCTAATAGGGGCACAGATACGCAGTATTTT. The chain joins TRBV28 to TRBJ2-3; D call uncertain. The germline V gene has CDR1 MDHEN and CDR2 SYDVKM. V shed 6 bases and J shed 1 base, with 11 bases lying between them. The CDR3 has 14 amino acids.

With regard to this clone: An end of the junction differs from the germline gene, which may be a read error. The chain carries TRBV5-4 and TRBJ1-2; D is undetermined. This CDR3 is built from 16 residues. Germline CDR1 is SGHNT and CDR2 is YYREEE (reference sequence). The DNA for the CDR3 is TGCGCCAGCAGCCAAGATTTTCGGGTAGCTAACTATGGCTACACCTTC. It codes for CASSQDFRVANYGYTF.

This clone has only one observation. This sequence joins TRBV18 and TRBJ2-7; D unresolved. The V end was cut by 2 bases, the J end by 6 bases, with 5 bases between. The germline V gene encodes CDR1 KGHSH and CDR2 LQKENI. The CDR3 is 11 residues long. In DNA, the CDR3 is TGTGCCAGCTCACCATCAGGCGAGCAGTACTTC. Translation: CASSPSGEQYF.

J is TRBJ2-7 and V is TRBV7-2, with 7 bases identical to TRBD1. Germline CDR1 SGHTA, CDR2 FQGNSA. Trimming took 4 bases from V and 0 from J; bases not matched to a gene: 6. The CDR3 has 15 amino acids. The CDR3 bases are TGTGCCAGCAGCTCGAGACAGGGAATCTCCTACGAGCAGTACTTC. Its translation: CASSSRQGISYEQYF.

The V and J genes are TRBV19 and TRBJ1-6, with D tentatively TRBD1 (6 bases). CDR3 length equals 18 residues. Trimming cost V 5 bases and J 5 bases, with 22 bases left between them. Per germline, CDR1 LNHDA and CDR2 SQIVND (reference sequence). CDR3 residues: CASSLPRRGTTDNSPLHF. CDR3 sequence (DNA): TGTGCCAGTAGTTTACCGAGAAGAGGGACAACCGATAATTCACCCCTCCACTTT.